This record concerns one TCR beta chain sequence. Its antigen is not yet known. An end of the junction does not agree with germline; a read error may underlie this. Amplification of TCR beta CDR3 regions was carried out from RNA transcripts. The TCR CDR3 was subjected to a first round of RT-PCR using the HTBI primer set and the Qiagen OneStep RT-PCR kit. Libraries were constructed in a second round of multiplex PCR, after which size selection and purification were carried out. Sequencing of the libraries was done on an Illumina HiSeq2000 using paired-end 100 bp reads. On the authors' methods: SOAPnuke was used to process the raw data, throwing out any read that contained adapters or uncalled bases, had a mean Phred below 15, or lacked an exact constant-primer or identifier match. COPE v1.2.5 was used to merge the high-quality paired reads, and each unique nucleotide sequence was defined as a clonotype. MiTCR v1.1 was used to align the clonotypes against IMGT TRBV, TRBD and TRBJ reference segments. Analysis was restricted to V-J combinations with a frequency above 0.0001, which covered about 99% of repertoires. A TCS score was defined as the ratio of F50 (clonal expansion) to E x V (chaos), with BLOSUM62-based TCRdist applied between CDR3 peptides within each V-J. Welch's t-statistics and random forest reduced 450 to 600 V-J features to 13, which were used in a naive Bayes classifier (R e1071). Thyroid-blood repertoire similarity was quantified with the Morisita-Horn index. TCRdb itself trimmed the public reads at Q25 with fastp, ran MiXCR and retained productive beta chains. Entries that share a CDR3 protein sequence are merged under the most common genes and DNA. V and J calls and clone size were set by TCRdb, not the authors. The sample includes 450,000 to 700,000 distinct CDR3 sequences, with under 60% observed a single time. In total, the top ten clones hold around 7.7% of the sample.

This record comes from a study of T cells in Graves' hyperthyroidism and ophthalmopathy (dated by TCRdb to between 2017 and 2020). The study in broad terms: To identify distinguishing TCR V-J signatures, a discovery cohort of about 100 patients was used, comprising some 45 with Graves' ophthalmopathy and around 57 with stable Graves' hyperthyroidism. Prospective prediction of ophthalmopathy was tested in an independent validation cohort consisting of 18 hyperthyroidism patients and more than 15 patients who later progressed to ophthalmopathy. For training and testing, the roughly 100 patients in the discovery cohort were randomly divided in a 7:3 ratio. Thyroid tissue and blood T-cell repertoires from about six Graves' hyperthyroidism patients were also compared in the study. After blood sampling, hyperthyroidism patients were treated with methimazole at a starting dose of 30 mg daily, and ophthalmopathy patients were treated with high-dose intravenous methylprednisolone. The paper reports TCR Vbeta CDR3 sequencing of 130 to 150 peripheral blood samples: 43 ophthalmopathy, roughly 80 hyperthyroidism and 17 progressor patients. The paper as a whole reports these results and caveats: Sample size was not statistically predetermined, and blinding of investigators to group allocation was not performed. Ophthalmopathy was separated from stable hyperthyroidism by a 13 V-J signature model, with around 90% sensitivity and roughly 81% specificity obtained in cross-validation and 80%/75% obtained in testing. Most expanded thyroid clonotypes (frequency above 0.001) were also found in blood, which suggests that blood repertoires may mirror thyroid immune responses. In validation, the model predicted progression to ophthalmopathy a median of approximately 6.3 months before onset, with about 64% sensitivity and around 76% specificity.

The CDR3 runs 12 residues from the cysteine to the phenylalanine. Kept here is only the CDR3 DNA, which spans 36 bases and is read in frame from base 1. The germline V gene encodes CDR1 SGHTA and CDR2 FQGNSA. A patient counted as having stable Graves' hyperthyroidism if no progression to ophthalmopathy occurred over 18 months of follow-up. Hyperthyroidism patients were newly diagnosed, had a disease duration of under 2 months, and were aged 18 to 65 years. The study excluded patients with uncontrolled infections, other autoimmune diseases, pregnancy or lactation. Diagnoses were based on clinical symptoms, serum thyroxine and TRAb, thyroid ultrasound and orbital computed tomography. Trizol reagent was used to extract total RNA, and RNA quality was then checked on an Agilent 2100 Bioanalyzer.

The receptor was derived from a woman aged 18-30 years with Graves' hyperthyroidism. Material: peripheral blood or thyroid tissue (not recorded which). The V gene is TRBV7-2 and the J gene is TRBJ1-1; TRBD1 is a weak D gene call, 5 bases matching. The bases read TGTGCCAGCAGCTTGGGGCAAGGGCGGGCTTCCTTT. Translated, this is CASSLGQGRASF.